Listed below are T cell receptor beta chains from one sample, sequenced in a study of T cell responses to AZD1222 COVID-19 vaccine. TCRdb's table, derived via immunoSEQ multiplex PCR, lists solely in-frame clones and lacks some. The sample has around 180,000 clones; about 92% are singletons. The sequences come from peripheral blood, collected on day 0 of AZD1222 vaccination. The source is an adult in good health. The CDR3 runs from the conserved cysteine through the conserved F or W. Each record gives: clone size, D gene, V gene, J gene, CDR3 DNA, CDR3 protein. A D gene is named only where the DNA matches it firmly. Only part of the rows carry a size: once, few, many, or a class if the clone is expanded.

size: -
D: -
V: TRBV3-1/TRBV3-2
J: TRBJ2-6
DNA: TGTGCCAGCAGCCCTTTCCCCGGGGCCAACGTCCTGACTTTC
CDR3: CASSPFPGANVLTF

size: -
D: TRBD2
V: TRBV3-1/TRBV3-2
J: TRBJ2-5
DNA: TGTGCCAGCAGCCCTAGGGACGAGCGGGGGGGCAGAGAGACCCAGTACTTC
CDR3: CASSPRDERGGRETQYF

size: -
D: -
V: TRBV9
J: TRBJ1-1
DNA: TGTGCCAGCAGCGTAGAGCCTAAGAACACTGAAGCTTTCTTT
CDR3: CASSVEPKNTEAFF

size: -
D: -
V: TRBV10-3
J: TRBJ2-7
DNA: TGTGCCTCCCATAGGAGCCGGGCCCCTAACTACGAGCAGTACTTC
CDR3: CASHRSRAPNYEQYF

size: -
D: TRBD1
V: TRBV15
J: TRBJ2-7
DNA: TGTGCCACCAGCAGCGGGACAGACAGGCGCTACGAGCAGTACTTC
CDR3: CATSSGTDRRYEQYF

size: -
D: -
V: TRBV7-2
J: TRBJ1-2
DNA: TGTGCCAGCAGCCCCCCCGGCTCTGTCTACACCTTC
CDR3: CASSPPGSVYTF

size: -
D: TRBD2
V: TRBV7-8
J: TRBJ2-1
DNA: TGTGCCAGCAGCTTAGTTTATGGACTAGCGGGAGACCCTTACGATGAGCAGTTCTTC
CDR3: CASSLVYGLAGDPYDEQFF

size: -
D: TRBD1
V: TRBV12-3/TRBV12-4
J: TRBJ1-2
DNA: TGTGCCAGCAGTCGGACAGGGGGCTATGGCTACACCTTC
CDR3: CASSRTGGYGYTF

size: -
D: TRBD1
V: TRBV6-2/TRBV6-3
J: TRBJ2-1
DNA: TGTGCCAGCAGTTGGGACAGCGACTACAATGAGCAGTTCTTC
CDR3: CASSWDSDYNEQFF

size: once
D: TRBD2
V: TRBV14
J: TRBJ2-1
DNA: TGTGCCAGCAGCCCCCGACTGGGGGGGGTCAATGAGCAGTTCTTC
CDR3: CASSPRLGGVNEQFF

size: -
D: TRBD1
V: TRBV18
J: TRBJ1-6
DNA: TGTGCCAGCTCACTACAACAGGGGGCTAATTCACCCCTCCACTTT
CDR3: CASSLQQGANSPLHF

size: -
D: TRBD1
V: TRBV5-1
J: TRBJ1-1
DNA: TGCGCCAGCAGCTTGGCCATCGGACAGGGGGTGGCTGAAGCTTTCTTT
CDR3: CASSLAIGQGVAEAFF

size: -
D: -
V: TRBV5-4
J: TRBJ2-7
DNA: TGTGCCAGCAGTTTTGGGATTTCCTACGAGCAGTACTTC
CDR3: CASSFGISYEQYF

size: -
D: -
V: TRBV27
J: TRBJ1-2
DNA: TGTGCCAGGACATACTATGGCTACACCTTC
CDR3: CARTYYGYTF

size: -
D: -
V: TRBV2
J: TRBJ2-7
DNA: TGTGCCAGCAGTACTAGGTTCGAGCAGTACTTC
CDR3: CASSTRFEQYF

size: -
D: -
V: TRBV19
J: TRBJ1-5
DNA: TGTGCCAGTAGTACCCCCACAGGGTCAGGGAGCCATCAGCCCCAGCATTTT
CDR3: CASSTPTGSGSHQPQHF

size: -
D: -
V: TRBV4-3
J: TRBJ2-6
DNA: TGCGCCAGCAGCCAAGAGCGGGCCAACGTCCTGACTTTC
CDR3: CASSQERANVLTF

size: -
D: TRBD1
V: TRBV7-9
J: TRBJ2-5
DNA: TGTGCCAGCAGCTATTCGGACAGGGGCACCCAAGAGACCCAGTACTTC
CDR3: CASSYSDRGTQETQYF

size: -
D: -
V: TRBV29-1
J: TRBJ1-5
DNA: TGCAGCGTTGGTGGACTAGATCAGCCCCAGCATTTT
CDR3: CSVGGLDQPQHF

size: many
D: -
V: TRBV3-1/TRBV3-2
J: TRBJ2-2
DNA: TGTGCCAGCAGCCAAGATCGCGGAGCTACGAACACCGGGGAGCTGTTTTTT
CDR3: CASSQDRGATNTGELFF

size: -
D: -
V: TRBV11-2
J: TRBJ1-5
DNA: TGTGCCAGCAGCTTAGAGCGGACGGGCAATCAGCCCCAGCATTTT
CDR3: CASSLERTGNQPQHF

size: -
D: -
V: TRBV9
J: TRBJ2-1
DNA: TGTGCCAGCAGCGTAGGATCCGGGACATCTAAAATCAGCAATGAGCAGTTCTTC
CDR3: CASSVGSGTSKISNEQFF

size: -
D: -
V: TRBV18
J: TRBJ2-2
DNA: TGTGCCAGCTCACCCGCAGAGACCGGGGAGCTGTTTTTT
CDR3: CASSPAETGELFF

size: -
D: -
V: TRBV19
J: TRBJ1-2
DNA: TGTGCCAGTAGTACCACAGGTGGTGACGGCTACACCTTC
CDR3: CASSTTGGDGYTF

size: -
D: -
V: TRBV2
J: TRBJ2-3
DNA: TGTGCCAGCAGCGAACAGGGCACAGATACGCAGTATTTT
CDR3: CASSEQGTDTQYF

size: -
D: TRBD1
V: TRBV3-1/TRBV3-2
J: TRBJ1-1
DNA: TGTGCCAGCAGCCAACCCAGGGGGTGGAACACTGAAGCTTTCTTT
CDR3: CASSQPRGWNTEAFF

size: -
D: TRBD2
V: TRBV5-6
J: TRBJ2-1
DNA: TGTGCCAGCAGCTTCCCAACTAGCGGGAATGAGCAGTTCTTC
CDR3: CASSFPTSGNEQFF

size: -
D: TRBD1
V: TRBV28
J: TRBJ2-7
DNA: TGTGCCAGCAGTTCGGGACAGACCTACGAGCAGTACTTC
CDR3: CASSSGQTYEQYF

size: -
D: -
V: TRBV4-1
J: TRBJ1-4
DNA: TGCGCCAGCAGCCATCGAGGTGTCGGTGAAAAACTGTTTTTT
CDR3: CASSHRGVGEKLFF

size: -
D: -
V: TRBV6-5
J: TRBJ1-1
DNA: TGTGCCAGCAGTTACTCATCAGGGCGGATCACTGAAGCTTTCTTT
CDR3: CASSYSSGRITEAFF